This record looks at one T cell receptor (beta chain) sequence and its context. The data originate from a study of blood T cell repertoires in COVID-19. Overall study context: Sites in the United States, Italy and Spain provided acute and convalescent COVID-19 samples. PBMCs, B-cell-depleted T cells, or T cells were the source of the cDNA or gDNA that made up the material.

Original processing methods: For nucleated cells, counts were estimated from reference gene primer amplification. The table came from immunoSEQ multiplex PCR; TCRdb's copy has only in-frame clones and leaves some out. The D gene and trimming were derived from the DNA, and the V and J assignments and clone size from that table. Among 180,000 or so clones, approximately 89% were seen once, and the ten largest hold approximately 8.9%. The germline V gene encodes CDR1 SGHRS and CDR2 YFSETQ. Trimming stripped 2 bases from V and 4 bases from J, with 9 bases between. The CDR3 covers 13 residues. Sequenced: peripheral blood. V usage is TRBV5-1 and J usage is TRBJ2-5; D gene ambiguous. The clonotype was recovered from a woman aged 55-70 years with acute or convalescent COVID-19. The CDR3 here is CASSFKRTETQYF. As DNA, the CDR3 is TGCGCCAGCAGCTTTAAGCGTACAGAGACCCAGTACTTC. Full variable domain (remainder filled in from reference TRBV5-1 and TRBJ2-5): KAGVTQTPRYLIKTRGQQVTLSCSPISGHRSVSWYQQTPGQGLQFLFEYFSETQRNKGNFPGRFSGRQFSNSRSEMNVSTLELGDSALYLCASSFKRTETQYFGPGTRLLVL.